The clone carrying this T cell receptor beta chain appeared many times. This record comes from a study of T cells after yellow fever vaccination. One entry per CDR3 protein, called by TCRdb with MiXCR from the 5' RACE reads. The data show roughly 32,000 distinct CDR3 sequences, approximately 7% seen once. This sequence originates from a man aged 18 to 29 who received the YFV17D yellow fever vaccine. The sample here was PBMCs, either bulk or a sorted T-cell subset (CD4+, CD8+, memory, or dextramer-sorted; not recorded which), taken on the day of the first yellow fever vaccination.

Here the CDR3 reads CASSVSGALYEQYV. The CDR3 DNA reads as TGTGCCAGCAGTGTATCGGGCGCCTTATACGAGCAGTACGTC. The gene calls are TRBV6-1 and TRBJ2-7; no firm D call. The V end lost 4 bases, the J end lost 4 bases, and 14 bases lay between the germline ends. Germline V gives CDR1 MNHNS, CDR2 SASEGT. The CDR3 length is 14 residues.